This TCR beta chain derives from a study of T cells in Graves' hyperthyroidism and ophthalmopathy. Ophthalmopathy patients had moderate-to-severe active disease, CAS ≥3, NOSPECS ≥4, and disease duration under 3 months. From RNA transcripts, TCR beta CDR3 regions were amplified. The HTBI primer set drove a first-round RT-PCR of the TCR CDR3. TCRdb called the multiplex PCR reads again in MiXCR, with one record for every CDR3 protein. The data contain 300,000 to 350,000 distinct CDR3 sequences, about a sixth of them seen just once; the ten biggest clones take up around 16%. Trimming took 2 bases from V and 4 from J; bases not matched to a gene: 6. This CDR3 region has 15 residues.

This TCR came from a woman in her 40s with Graves' ophthalmopathy. The chain carries TRBV12-3 or TRBV12-4 and TRBJ2-7, with 9 bases aligning to TRBD1. The sample was blood. The CDR3 loop is CASSLTGTGMYEQYF. Here the CDR3 DNA reads TGTGCCAGCAGTTTAACCGGGACAGGGATGTACGAGCAGTACTTC.